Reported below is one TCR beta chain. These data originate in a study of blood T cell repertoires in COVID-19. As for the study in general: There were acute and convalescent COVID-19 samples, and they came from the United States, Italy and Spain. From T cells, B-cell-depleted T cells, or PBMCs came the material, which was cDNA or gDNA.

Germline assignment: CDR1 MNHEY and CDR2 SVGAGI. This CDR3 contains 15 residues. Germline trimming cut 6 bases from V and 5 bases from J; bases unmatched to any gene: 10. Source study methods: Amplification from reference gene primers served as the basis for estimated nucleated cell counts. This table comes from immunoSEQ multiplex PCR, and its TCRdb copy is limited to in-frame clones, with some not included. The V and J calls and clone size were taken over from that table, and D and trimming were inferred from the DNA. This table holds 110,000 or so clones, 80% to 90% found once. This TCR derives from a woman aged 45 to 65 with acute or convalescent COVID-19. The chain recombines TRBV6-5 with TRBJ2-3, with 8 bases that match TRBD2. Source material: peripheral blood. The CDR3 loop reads CASRRAGAPGDTQYF. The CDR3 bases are TGTGCCAGCAGACGAGCGGGGGCGCCGGGAGATACGCAGTATTTT.